Reported below is one T cell receptor beta chain. The data derive from a study of T cells in Graves' hyperthyroidism and ophthalmopathy. RNA transcripts gave rise to amplified TCR beta CDR3 regions. First-round RT-PCR of the TCR CDR3 relied on the HTBI primer set. TCRdb ran MiXCR on the multiplex PCR reads and lists one entry per CDR3 protein. The data show fewer than 750,000 distinct CDR3 sequences, 46% seen once. The CDR3 totals 12 residues. Trimming took off 5 bases at V and 1 base at J, with 4 bases between the two ends. Germline V gene lookup returns CDR1 KGHDR and CDR2 SFDVKD. It was considered stable Graves' hyperthyroidism when ophthalmopathy did not progress within 18 months.

The sample consisted of peripheral blood or thyroid tissue (not recorded which). The chain combines TRBV24-1 with TRBJ1-1; D uncertain. This sequence originates from a woman between 18 and 30 years old with Graves' hyperthyroidism. The CDR3 loop reads CATSATNTEAFF. The DNA for the CDR3 is TGTGCCACCAGTGCCACGAACACTGAAGCTTTCTTT.